Below, 8 T cell receptor beta chains from the same sample are listed, as sequenced in a study of molecular identifiers for immune sequencing clone quantification. TCRdb passed the PCR reads through MiXCR, listing each CDR3 protein once. The sample lists about 510,000 distinct CDR3 sequences, about 20% seen once, with approximately 0.84% in the top ten. The sequencing input was naive CD8+ T cells from blood, with Jurkat cell RNA spiked in. This sample's subset: FACS-sorted CD8+CD4-CCR7+CD45RA+ naive T cells. The receptors come from a human donor in good health. Some libraries in this study had Jurkat cell RNA spiked in.

Concerning this clonotype: Just one base apart from a much larger clone, this may be a read error. This chain uses TRBV29-1 with TRBJ2-5; perhaps TRBD2 as D (6 bases). V lost 4 bases and J lost 2, with 17 bases in between. The CDR3 has 15 residues. The germline CDR1 and CDR2 sequences are SQVTM and ANQGSEA. The CDR3 DNA sequence: TGCAGCGTTGGAGATGGGGGGTCTCTTCAAGAGACCCAGTACTTC. Translating gives CSVGDGGSLQETQYF.

This clonotype showed up many times. The genes are TRBV7-6 and TRBJ2-2; no clear D. Trimming took 1 base from V and 7 from J, leaving 13 bases between them. This CDR3 has 15 residues. Per germline, CDR1 SGHVS and CDR2 FNYEAQ. CDR3 protein: CASSLVLDSGGELFF. CDR3 coding DNA: TGTGCCAGCAGCTTAGTACTCGACTCCGGCGGGGAGCTGTTTTTT.

About this clonotype: A much more abundant neighbour one base away suggests this may be a read error. This likely comes from a read error, as the CDR3 has no conserved phenylalanine or tryptophan at its end. The genes are TRBV9 and TRBJ1-1; tentative D call: TRBD1 (5 bases). CDR1 and CDR2 from the germline V gene are SGDLS and YYNGEE. V was shortened by 4 bases and J by 5 bases, with 18 bases between the two germline ends. The CDR3 is made up of 15 amino acids. CDR3 sequence: CASSPSSFGGTEAFL. The CDR3 DNA follows: TGTGCCAGCAGCCCTAGTAGCTTTGGGGGGACTGAAGCTTTCCTT.

A few counts support this clonotype. The gene calls are TRBV15 and TRBJ2-7; TRBD1 aligns across 7 bases. The CDR3 is 15 residues long. The ends lost 6 bases at V and 0 bases at J; junction bases unmatched: 8. The V gene's germline CDR1 is LNHNV and CDR2 YYDKDF (reference sequence). The CDR3 nucleotides are TGTGCCACCAGTAGTTTGGGACAGAGCTCCTACGAGCAGTACTTC. Its translation is CATSSLGQSSYEQYF.

As concerns this clonotype: A read error may explain this, as a much larger clone is one base away. The rearrangement joins TRBV7-6 to TRBJ2-7, with D perhaps TRBD2 (6 bases). The CDR3 contains 15 residues. The germline gives CDR1 SGHVS, CDR2 FNYEAQ. Trimming took off 1 base at V and 9 bases at J, with 19 bases between the two ends. The CDR3 reads CASSLVGGSYDGQYF. Here the CDR3 DNA reads TGTGCCAGCAGCTTAGTGGGGGGAAGCTACGACGGGCAGTACTTC.

The V gene is TRBV9, the J gene TRBJ1-5, with 7 bases lining up with TRBD1. V shed 3 bases and J 4 bases; nucleotides not matched to a gene: 4. Germline-derived CDR1 and CDR2 are SGDLS and YYNGEE. CDR3 length: 14 amino acids. CDR3 DNA: TGTGCCAGCAGCGGCCAGGGGGTAAATCAGCCCCAGCATTTT. It translates to CASSGQGVNQPQHF.

This clonotype was observed many times. The chain couples TRBV27 to TRBJ2-2; 12 bases match TRBD2. This CDR3 spans 18 amino acids. V trimming: 2 bases; J trimming: 1 base; junction bases outside the gene matches: 5. Germline loops: CDR1 MNHEY, CDR2 SMNVEV (reference sequence). CDR3 loop: CASSLILAGGLNTGELFF. CDR3 nucleotides: TGTGCCAGCAGTTTAATTCTAGCGGGAGGGTTGAACACCGGGGAGCTGTTTTTT.

This clonotype was recorded a few times. The J gene is TRBJ1-4, the V gene TRBV11-2; D is perhaps TRBD1 (5 bases). Germline CDR1 reads SGHAT; CDR2 reads FQNNGV. V shed 5 bases and J shed 3 bases, with 16 bases lying between them. The CDR3 runs to 16 residues. The CDR3 spells CASSLRSGGSNEKLFF. In nucleotides, the CDR3 is TGTGCCAGCAGCCTCCGTTCGGGGGGATCTAATGAAAAACTGTTTTTT.